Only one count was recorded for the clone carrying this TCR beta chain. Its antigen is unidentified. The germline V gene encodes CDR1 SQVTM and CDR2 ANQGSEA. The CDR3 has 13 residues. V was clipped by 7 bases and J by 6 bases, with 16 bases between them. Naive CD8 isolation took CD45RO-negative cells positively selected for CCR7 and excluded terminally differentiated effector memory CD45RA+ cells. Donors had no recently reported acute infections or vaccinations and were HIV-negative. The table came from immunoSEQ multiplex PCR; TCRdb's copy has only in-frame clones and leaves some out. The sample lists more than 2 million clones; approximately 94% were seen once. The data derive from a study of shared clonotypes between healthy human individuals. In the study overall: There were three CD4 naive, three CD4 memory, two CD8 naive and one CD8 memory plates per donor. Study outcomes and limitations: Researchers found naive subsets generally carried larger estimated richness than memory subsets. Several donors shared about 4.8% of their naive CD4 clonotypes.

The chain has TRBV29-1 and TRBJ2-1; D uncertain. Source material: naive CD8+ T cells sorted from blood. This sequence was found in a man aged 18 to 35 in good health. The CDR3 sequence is CSGDPLIGNEQFF. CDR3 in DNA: TGCAGCGGCGACCCCCTGATAGGCAATGAGCAGTTCTTC.